This TCR beta chain was sequenced during a study of cytomegalovirus exposure and HLA in healthy donors. Per the germline V gene, CDR1 is MGHRA and CDR2 is YSYEKL. V lost 3 bases to trimming and J lost 2 bases, with 13 bases between them. The CDR3 extends over 16 amino acids. PCR amplification relied on 60 Vbeta primers (plus 13 Jbeta primers). Using immunoSEQ multiplex PCR, the repertoire was profiled, and TCRdb retains in-frame clones only, with some absent. The sample lists about 100,000 clones; 60% to 80% were seen once. The chain has TRBV4-1 and TRBJ1-4, with D perhaps matching TRBD1 (6 bases). The TCR comes from a woman aged 60-75 years in good health and CMV-seropositive. Material: PBMCs. In DNA, the CDR3 is TGCGCCAGCAGCCAGCCAACAGGGACGACTAATGAAAAACTGTTTTTT. Its protein product is CASSQPTGTTNEKLFF.